The rows below give T cell receptor beta chains drawn from one sample of a study of CD8 T cells in ankylosing spondylitis. From the 5' RACE reads, TCRdb called clonotypes with MiXCR, one entry per CDR3 protein. The sample yields around 340,000 distinct CDR3 sequences, around 20% seen once. The specimen was blood, either unsorted or a sorted T cell fraction (not recorded which). All receptors derive from a male donor with ankylosing spondylitis or in good health (not recorded which). CDR3s include the opening cysteine and the closing phenylalanine or tryptophan. D genes are given only for firm matches. Clone size, where shown, is once, few, many, or a class for clones that have expanded.

j_call: TRBJ2-1
clone_size: few
v_call: TRBV9
d_call: -
cdr3_aa: CASSDGGLNEQFF
cdr3_nt: TGTGCCAGCAGCGACGGGGGGCTCAATGAGCAGTTCTTC

j_call: TRBJ2-5
clone_size: -
v_call: TRBV3-1
d_call: -
cdr3_aa: CASSQDVSEETQYF
cdr3_nt: TGTGCCAGCAGCCAAGATGTTAGCGAGGAGACCCAGTACTTC

j_call: TRBJ2-1
clone_size: -
v_call: TRBV10-1
d_call: -
cdr3_aa: CASSERNNNEQFF
cdr3_nt: TGCGCCAGCAGTGAGAGGAATAACAATGAGCAGTTCTTC

j_call: TRBJ2-7
clone_size: -
v_call: TRBV28
d_call: -
cdr3_aa: CASSFGWGRSYEQYF
cdr3_nt: TGTGCCAGCAGTTTTGGTTGGGGCCGATCCTACGAGCAGTACTTC

j_call: TRBJ1-2
clone_size: many
v_call: TRBV27
d_call: -
cdr3_aa: CASSSLRTDGYTF
cdr3_nt: TGTGCCAGCAGTTCCCTTAGGACAGATGGCTACACCTTC

j_call: TRBJ2-1
clone_size: -
v_call: TRBV11-2
d_call: -
cdr3_aa: CASSLVEFEGAYNEQFF
cdr3_nt: TGTGCCAGCAGCTTAGTTGAGTTCGAGGGCGCCTACAATGAGCAGTTCTTC

j_call: TRBJ2-3
clone_size: -
v_call: TRBV30
d_call: -
cdr3_aa: CAWSSGSGSTDTQYF
cdr3_nt: TGTGCCTGGAGCTCGGGGTCAGGGAGCACAGATACGCAGTATTTT

j_call: TRBJ2-2
clone_size: -
v_call: TRBV12-3/TRBV12-4
d_call: -
cdr3_aa: CASSTRLPNTGELFF
cdr3_nt: TGTGCCAGCAGTACTCGTCTCCCGAACACCGGGGAGCTGTTTTTT

j_call: TRBJ2-7
clone_size: few
v_call: TRBV29-1
d_call: -
cdr3_aa: CSVEDKGWREQYF
cdr3_nt: TGCAGCGTTGAAGACAAAGGGTGGAGGGAGCAGTACTTC

j_call: TRBJ2-5
clone_size: many
v_call: TRBV7-9
d_call: -
cdr3_aa: CASSLVGEETQYF
cdr3_nt: TGTGCCAGCAGCTTGGTGGGGGAAGAGACCCAGTACTTC

j_call: TRBJ2-7
clone_size: few
v_call: TRBV15
d_call: -
cdr3_aa: CATSRDPGHSYEQYF
cdr3_nt: TGTGCCACCAGCAGGGACCCGGGACACTCCTACGAGCAGTACTTC

j_call: TRBJ2-7
clone_size: -
v_call: TRBV19
d_call: -
cdr3_aa: CASSMVAGQIYEQYF
cdr3_nt: TGTGCCAGTAGTATGGTGGCCGGACAGATCTACGAGCAGTACTTC

j_call: TRBJ1-3
clone_size: few
v_call: TRBV7-9
d_call: -
cdr3_aa: CASSPEVAGNTIYF
cdr3_nt: TGTGCCAGCAGCCCGGAGGTGGCTGGAAACACCATATATTTT

j_call: TRBJ2-3
clone_size: few
v_call: TRBV12-3/TRBV12-4
d_call: TRBD1
cdr3_aa: CASSYQGAADTQYF
cdr3_nt: TGTGCCAGCAGCTATCAGGGGGCCGCAGATACGCAGTATTTT

j_call: TRBJ1-4
clone_size: many
v_call: TRBV12-3/TRBV12-4
d_call: -
cdr3_aa: CASSSGEKLFF
cdr3_nt: TGTGCCAGCAGTTCCGGGGAAAAACTGTTTTTT

j_call: TRBJ1-5
clone_size: many
v_call: TRBV19
d_call: -
cdr3_aa: CASSEGNQPQHF
cdr3_nt: TGTGCCAGTAGTGAGGGCAATCAGCCCCAGCATTTT

j_call: TRBJ2-3
clone_size: -
v_call: TRBV28
d_call: TRBD1
cdr3_aa: CASSNPGTGTTDTQYF
cdr3_nt: TGTGCCAGCAGTAATCCCGGGACAGGCACTACAGATACGCAGTATTTT

j_call: TRBJ2-3
clone_size: few
v_call: TRBV27
d_call: TRBD1
cdr3_aa: CASSHGKTGTDTQYF
cdr3_nt: TGTGCCAGCTCACATGGGAAGACAGGGACAGATACGCAGTATTTT

j_call: TRBJ2-1
clone_size: few
v_call: TRBV4-1
d_call: -
cdr3_aa: CASSQGQGRNEQFF
cdr3_nt: TGCGCCAGCAGCCAAGGGCAGGGGAGGAATGAGCAGTTCTTC

j_call: TRBJ2-4
clone_size: -
v_call: TRBV4-2
d_call: TRBD2
cdr3_aa: CASSTIAGGENIQYF
cdr3_nt: TGTGCCAGCAGCACGATAGCGGGGGGCGAAAACATTCAGTACTTC

j_call: TRBJ2-3
clone_size: few
v_call: TRBV27
d_call: -
cdr3_aa: CASSLSDTTKPTDTQYF
cdr3_nt: TGTGCCAGCAGTTTATCGGACACCACCAAACCCACAGATACGCAGTATTTT

j_call: TRBJ2-7
clone_size: -
v_call: TRBV9
d_call: TRBD2
cdr3_aa: CASSVGRDYEQYF
cdr3_nt: TGTGCCAGCAGCGTTGGGAGGGACTACGAGCAGTACTTC

j_call: TRBJ1-1
clone_size: few
v_call: TRBV12-3/TRBV12-4
d_call: -
cdr3_aa: CASSLAPSGNTEAFF
cdr3_nt: TGTGCCAGCAGTTTAGCCCCCAGCGGGAACACTGAAGCTTTCTTT

j_call: TRBJ2-5
clone_size: -
v_call: TRBV12-3/TRBV12-4
d_call: -
cdr3_aa: CASSFEASPAGTQYF
cdr3_nt: TGTGCCAGCAGTTTTGAAGCCAGTCCCGCGGGGACCCAGTACTTC

j_call: TRBJ2-5
clone_size: few
v_call: TRBV12-3/TRBV12-4
d_call: TRBD2
cdr3_aa: CASSSGPGTSGGRAQYF
cdr3_nt: TGTGCCAGCAGTTCGGGTCCCGGGACTAGCGGGGGGCGCGCCCAGTACTTC

j_call: TRBJ2-5
clone_size: few
v_call: TRBV30
d_call: TRBD1
cdr3_aa: CAWDRGQETQYF
cdr3_nt: TGTGCCTGGGACAGGGGTCAAGAGACCCAGTACTTC

j_call: TRBJ1-2
clone_size: -
v_call: TRBV27
d_call: -
cdr3_aa: CASSLSAAGGHYGYTF
cdr3_nt: TGTGCCAGCAGTTTATCCGCGGCTGGGGGTCACTATGGCTACACCTTC

j_call: TRBJ2-7
clone_size: -
v_call: TRBV27
d_call: -
cdr3_aa: CASIYGHEQYF
cdr3_nt: TGTGCCAGCATATATGGCCACGAGCAGTACTTC

j_call: TRBJ1-1
clone_size: once
v_call: TRBV2
d_call: TRBD1
cdr3_aa: CSSFTRTGRETEAFF
cdr3_nt: TGTTCCAGCTTCACACGGACAGGCCGGGAGACTGAAGCTTTCTTT

j_call: TRBJ1-2
clone_size: few
v_call: TRBV20-1
d_call: TRBD1
cdr3_aa: CSARPRGTSYGYTF
cdr3_nt: TGCAGTGCTAGACCCAGGGGGACTTCCTATGGCTACACCTTC

j_call: TRBJ2-2
clone_size: -
v_call: TRBV12-3/TRBV12-4
d_call: TRBD1
cdr3_aa: CASRPTGANTGELFF
cdr3_nt: TGTGCCAGCAGGCCGACAGGGGCTAACACCGGGGAGCTGTTTTTT

j_call: TRBJ2-1
clone_size: -
v_call: TRBV27
d_call: -
cdr3_aa: CASGSYNEQFF
cdr3_nt: TGTGCCAGCGGATCCTACAATGAGCAGTTCTTC

j_call: TRBJ2-3
clone_size: -
v_call: TRBV27
d_call: TRBD2
cdr3_aa: CASRTGGDTQYF
cdr3_nt: TGTGCCAGCAGGACGGGGGGGGATACGCAGTATTTT

j_call: TRBJ2-7
clone_size: -
v_call: TRBV5-1
d_call: -
cdr3_aa: CASRPDHSYEQYF
cdr3_nt: TGCGCCAGCAGGCCGGACCACTCCTACGAGCAGTACTTC

j_call: TRBJ2-7
clone_size: -
v_call: TRBV18
d_call: TRBD1
cdr3_aa: CASSPPGTGDYEQYF
cdr3_nt: TGTGCCAGCTCACCACCCGGGACAGGGGACTACGAGCAGTACTTC

j_call: TRBJ2-7
clone_size: -
v_call: TRBV29-1
d_call: -
cdr3_aa: CSVERIRSRGADYEQYF
cdr3_nt: TGCAGCGTTGAACGGATAAGATCCAGGGGGGCCGATTACGAGCAGTACTTC

j_call: TRBJ2-7
clone_size: few
v_call: TRBV10-3
d_call: -
cdr3_aa: CAIRDSIAYEQYF
cdr3_nt: TGTGCCATCAGGGACTCGATCGCCTACGAGCAGTACTTC

j_call: TRBJ2-7
clone_size: many
v_call: TRBV20-1
d_call: TRBD1
cdr3_aa: CSAREDRGGYEQYF
cdr3_nt: TGCAGTGCTAGAGAGGACAGGGGGGGCTACGAGCAGTACTTC

j_call: TRBJ2-5
clone_size: few
v_call: TRBV3-1
d_call: -
cdr3_aa: CASSLGRHQETQYF
cdr3_nt: TGTGCCAGCAGCCTGGGAAGACACCAAGAGACCCAGTACTTC

j_call: TRBJ2-7
clone_size: -
v_call: TRBV11-1
d_call: TRBD2
cdr3_aa: CASSSGTMVDEQYF
cdr3_nt: TGTGCCAGCAGCTCCGGGACTATGGTGGACGAGCAGTACTTC